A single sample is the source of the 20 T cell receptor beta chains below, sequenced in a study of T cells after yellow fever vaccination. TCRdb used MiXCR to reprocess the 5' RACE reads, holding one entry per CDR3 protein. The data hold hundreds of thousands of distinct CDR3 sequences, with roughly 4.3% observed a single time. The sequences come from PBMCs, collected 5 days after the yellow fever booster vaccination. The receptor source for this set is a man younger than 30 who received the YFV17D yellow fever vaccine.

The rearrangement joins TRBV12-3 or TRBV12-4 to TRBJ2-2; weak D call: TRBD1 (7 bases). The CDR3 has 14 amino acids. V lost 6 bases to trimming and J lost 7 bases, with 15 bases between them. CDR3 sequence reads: CASRRGPGSGELFF. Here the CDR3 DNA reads TGTGCCAGCAGGAGGGGGCCCGGGAGCGGGGAGCTGTTTTTT.

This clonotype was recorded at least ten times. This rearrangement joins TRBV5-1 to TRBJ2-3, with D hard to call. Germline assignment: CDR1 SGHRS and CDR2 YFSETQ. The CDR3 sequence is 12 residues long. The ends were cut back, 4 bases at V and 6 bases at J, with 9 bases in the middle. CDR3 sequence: CASSQQFDTQYF. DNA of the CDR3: TGCGCCAGCAGCCAACAGTTTGATACGCAGTATTTT.

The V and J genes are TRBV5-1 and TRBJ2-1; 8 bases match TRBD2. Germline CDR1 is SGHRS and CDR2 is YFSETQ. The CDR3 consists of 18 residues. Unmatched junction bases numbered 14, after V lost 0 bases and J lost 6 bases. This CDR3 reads CASSLDFLGAGAGNEQFF. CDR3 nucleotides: TGCGCCAGCAGCTTGGATTTTCTGGGAGCGGGGGCGGGCAATGAGCAGTTCTTC.

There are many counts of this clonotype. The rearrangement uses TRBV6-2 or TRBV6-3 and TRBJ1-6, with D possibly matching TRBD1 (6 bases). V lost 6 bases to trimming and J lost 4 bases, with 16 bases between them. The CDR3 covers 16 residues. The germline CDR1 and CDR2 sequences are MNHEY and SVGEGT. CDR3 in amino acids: CASSLDRHGYNSPLHF. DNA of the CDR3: TGTGCCAGCAGCCTCGACAGGCACGGATATAATTCACCCCTCCACTTT.

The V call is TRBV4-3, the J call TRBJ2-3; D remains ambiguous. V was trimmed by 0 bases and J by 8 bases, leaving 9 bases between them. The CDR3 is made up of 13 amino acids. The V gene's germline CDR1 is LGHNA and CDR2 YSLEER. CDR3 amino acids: CASSQDLMGTQYF. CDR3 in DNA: TGCGCCAGCAGCCAAGATCTTATGGGTACGCAGTATTTT.

CDR3 DNA: TGCGCCAGCAGCCAAGTGGCAGGGGAAAAACTGTTTTTT. Protein: CASSQVAGEKLFF. The gene calls are TRBV4-1 and TRBJ1-4, with TRBD1 as a possible D gene (5 bases). Germline V gives CDR1 MGHRA, CDR2 YSYEKL. With 1 base removed from V and 8 bases from J, the gap between germline ends came to 8 bases. CDR3 size: 13 residues.

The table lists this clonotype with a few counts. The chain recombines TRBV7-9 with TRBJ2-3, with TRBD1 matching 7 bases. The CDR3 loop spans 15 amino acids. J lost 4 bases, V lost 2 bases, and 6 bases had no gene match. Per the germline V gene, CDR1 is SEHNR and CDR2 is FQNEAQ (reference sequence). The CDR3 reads CASSLNRQGADTQYF. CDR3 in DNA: TGTGCCAGCAGCTTAAACCGACAGGGCGCAGATACGCAGTATTTT.

This CDR3 reads CASSDPRYGRINNEQFF. CDR3 bases: TGTGCCAGCAGTGACCCCAGATACGGGAGGATAAACAATGAGCAGTTCTTC. The gene calls are TRBV6-4 and TRBJ2-1; 7 nucleotides agree with TRBD2. The trim removed 2 bases at V and 5 bases at J, leaving 12 bases unmatched. Germline V gene lookup returns CDR1 MRHNA and CDR2 SNTAGT. This CDR3 is 17 amino acids long.

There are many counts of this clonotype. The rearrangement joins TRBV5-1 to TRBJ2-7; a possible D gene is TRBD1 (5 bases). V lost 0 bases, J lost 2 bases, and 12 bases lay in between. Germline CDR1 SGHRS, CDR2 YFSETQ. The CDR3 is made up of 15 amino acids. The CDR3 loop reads CASSLGGFMAYEQYF. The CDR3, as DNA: TGCGCCAGCAGCTTGGGGGGCTTTATGGCCTACGAGCAGTACTTC.

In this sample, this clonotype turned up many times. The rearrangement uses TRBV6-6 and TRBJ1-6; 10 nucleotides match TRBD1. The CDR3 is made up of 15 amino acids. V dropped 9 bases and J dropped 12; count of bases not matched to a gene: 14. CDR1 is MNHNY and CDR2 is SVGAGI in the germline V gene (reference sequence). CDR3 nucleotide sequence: TGTGCCAGTTGTCCTCACGGGACAGGGGTGTTACCCCTCCACTTT. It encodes CASCPHGTGVLPLHF.

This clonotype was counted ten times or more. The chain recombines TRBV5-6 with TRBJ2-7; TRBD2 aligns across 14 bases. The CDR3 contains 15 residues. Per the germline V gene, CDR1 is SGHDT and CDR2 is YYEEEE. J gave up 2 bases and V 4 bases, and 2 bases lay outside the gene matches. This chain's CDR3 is CASSRLAGGTYEQYF. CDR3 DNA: TGTGCCAGCAGCCGACTAGCGGGGGGGACCTACGAGCAGTACTTC. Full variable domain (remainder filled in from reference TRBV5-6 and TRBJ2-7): DAGVTQSPTHLIKTRGQQVTLRCSPKSGHDTVSWYQQALGQGPQFIFQYYEEEERQRGNFPDRFSGHQFPNYSSELNVNALLLGDSALYLCASSRLAGGTYEQYFGPGTRLTVT.

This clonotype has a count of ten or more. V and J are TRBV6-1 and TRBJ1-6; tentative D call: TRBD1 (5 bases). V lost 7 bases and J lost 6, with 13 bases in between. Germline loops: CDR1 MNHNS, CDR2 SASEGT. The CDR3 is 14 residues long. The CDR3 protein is CASNPRQSNSPLHF. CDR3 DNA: TGTGCCAGCAACCCGAGACAGAGTAATTCACCCCTCCACTTT.

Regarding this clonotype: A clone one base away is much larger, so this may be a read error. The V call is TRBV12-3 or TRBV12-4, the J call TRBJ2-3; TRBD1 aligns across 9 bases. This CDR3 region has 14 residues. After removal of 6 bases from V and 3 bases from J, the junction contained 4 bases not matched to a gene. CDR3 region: CASSRDRETDTQYF. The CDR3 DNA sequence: TGTGCCAGCAGCCGGGACAGGGAAACAGATACGCAGTATTTT.

CDR3 in DNA: TGCGCCAGCAGCTTGGTCGGGAGCGGGGGGCCGGAGACCCAGTACTTC. This gives the protein CASSLVGSGGPETQYF. The genes are TRBV5-1 and TRBJ2-5; 9 positions agree with TRBD2. This CDR3 contains 16 residues. The J segment lost 5 bases and the V segment lost 0 bases, leaving 8 bases of the junction unmatched. Germline V gives CDR1 SGHRS, CDR2 YFSETQ. The entire variable domain, with the rest obtained from reference TRBV5-1 and TRBJ2-5, is as follows: KAGVTQTPRYLIKTRGQQVTLSCSPISGHRSVSWYQQTPGQGLQFLFEYFSETQRNKGNFPGRFSGRQFSNSRSEMNVSTLELGDSALYLCASSLVGSGGPETQYFGPGTRLLVL.

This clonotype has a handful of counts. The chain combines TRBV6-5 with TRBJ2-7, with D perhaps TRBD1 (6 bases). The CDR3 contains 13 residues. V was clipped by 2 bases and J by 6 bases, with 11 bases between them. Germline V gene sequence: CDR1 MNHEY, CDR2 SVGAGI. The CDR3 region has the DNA TGTGCCAGCAGTTACAAGGGGGTACCCGAGCAGTACTTC. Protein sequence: CASSYKGVPEQYF.

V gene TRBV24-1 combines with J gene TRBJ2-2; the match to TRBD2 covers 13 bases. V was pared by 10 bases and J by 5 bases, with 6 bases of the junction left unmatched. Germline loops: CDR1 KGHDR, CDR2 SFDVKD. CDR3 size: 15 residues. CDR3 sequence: CATGTSGEGTGELFF. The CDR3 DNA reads TGTGCCACGGGGACTAGCGGGGAAGGAACCGGGGAGCTGTTTTTT.

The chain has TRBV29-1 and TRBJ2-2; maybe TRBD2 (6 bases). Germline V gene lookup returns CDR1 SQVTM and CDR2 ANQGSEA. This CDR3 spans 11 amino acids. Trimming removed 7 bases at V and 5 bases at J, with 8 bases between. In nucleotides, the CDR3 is TGCAGCGCACGGGAGACCGGGGAGCTGTTTTTT. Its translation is CSARETGELFF.

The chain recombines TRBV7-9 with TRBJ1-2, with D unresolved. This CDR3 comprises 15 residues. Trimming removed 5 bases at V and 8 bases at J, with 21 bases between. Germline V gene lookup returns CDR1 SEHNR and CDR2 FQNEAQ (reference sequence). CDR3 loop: CASSGIGPIGSGYTF. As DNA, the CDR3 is TGTGCCAGCAGCGGTATAGGGCCGATAGGATCAGGCTACACCTTC.

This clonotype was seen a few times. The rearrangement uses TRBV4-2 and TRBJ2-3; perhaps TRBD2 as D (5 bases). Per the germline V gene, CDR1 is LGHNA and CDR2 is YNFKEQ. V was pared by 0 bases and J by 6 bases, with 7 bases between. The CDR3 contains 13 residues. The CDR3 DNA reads TGTGCCAGCAGCCAAGATTGGGAGGATACGCAGTATTTT. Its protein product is CASSQDWEDTQYF.

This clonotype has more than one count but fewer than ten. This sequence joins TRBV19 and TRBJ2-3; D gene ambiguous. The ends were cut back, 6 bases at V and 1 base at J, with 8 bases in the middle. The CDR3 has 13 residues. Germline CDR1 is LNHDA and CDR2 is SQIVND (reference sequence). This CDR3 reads CASRDGGTDTQYF. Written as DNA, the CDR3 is TGTGCCAGTAGGGACGGAGGCACAGATACGCAGTATTTT.